The 5 T cell receptor beta chains below come from one sample, sequenced in a study of blood T cell repertoires in COVID-19. Some clones are missing from TCRdb's copy, which holds only in-frame ones; the method was immunoSEQ multiplex PCR. The sample carries about 150,000 clones, roughly 80% recorded once. Material for sequencing was peripheral blood. These receptors all come from a woman aged 55-70 years with COVID-19, enrolled during active disease.

V and J are TRBV4-1 and TRBJ1-2; D not certain. Trimming stripped 3 bases from V and 2 bases from J, with 13 bases between. This CDR3 comprises 15 residues. Germline CDR1 MGHRA, CDR2 YSYEKL. CDR3 coding DNA: TGCGCCAGCAGCCACACCCTTTCCGGGAACTATGGCTACACCTTC. Translation: CASSHTLSGNYGYTF.

This clone was observed a few times. The rearrangement uses TRBV19 and TRBJ2-5, with TRBD1 as a possible D gene (6 bases). Between the trimmed V and J ends, which lost 6 bases and 0 bases, there was a span of 14 bases. CDR1 LNHDA and CDR2 SQIVND come from the germline V gene (reference sequence). This CDR3 region has 15 residues. DNA for the CDR3: TGTGCCAGTAGGATGGCAGGACAGAACCAAGAGACCCAGTACTTC. Its protein product is CASRMAGQNQETQYF.

This clone is a singleton in its sample. The chain carries TRBV7-8 and TRBJ1-5; D may be TRBD1 (6 bases). Trimming took off 3 bases at V and 0 bases at J, with 12 bases between the two ends. CDR3 length: 16 amino acids. Germline V lookup: CDR1 SGHVS, CDR2 FQNEAQ. The CDR3 bases are TGTGCCAGCAGCTTCTCGACAGGCCATAGCAATCAGCCCCAGCATTTT. Amino acid sequence: CASSFSTGHSNQPQHF.

The chain links TRBV6-5 to TRBJ2-5, with 8 positions matching TRBD2. This CDR3 has 15 amino acids. J gave up 5 bases and V 3 bases, and 8 bases lay outside the gene matches. CDR1 is MNHEY and CDR2 is SVGAGI in the germline V gene. This CDR3 is CASSYSSGGLETQYF. In nucleotides, the CDR3 is TGTGCCAGCAGTTATTCCAGCGGGGGTCTGGAGACCCAGTACTTC.

This clone was detected once. The chain carries TRBV6-5 and TRBJ2-3; perhaps TRBD2 as D (5 bases). Looked up from germline, CDR1 is MNHEY and CDR2 is SVGAGI. With 6 bases removed from V and 2 bases from J, the gap between germline ends came to 12 bases. The CDR3 extends over 14 amino acids. The CDR3 nucleotides read TGTGCCAGCAGACCCGGACTCTTCACAGATACGCAGTATTTT. As protein: CASRPGLFTDTQYF.